One and the same sample provided the 17 T cell receptor beta chains below, sequenced in a study of early T cells in non-severe SARS-CoV-2 infection. TCRdb reprocessed the 5' RACE reads via MiXCR and lists one record per CDR3 protein. The data contain 20,000 to 25,000 distinct CDR3 sequences, 4.5% to 7% of them singletons. Material: whole blood. These receptors were collected from an adult who was a healthcare worker with PCR-confirmed SARS-CoV-2 infection or an uninfected control (not recorded which).

This clonotype was counted many times. The V gene is TRBV7-2, the J gene TRBJ1-6; 9 bases match TRBD1. Germline CDR1 is SGHTA and CDR2 is FQGNSA. V lost 5 bases and J lost 5; bases outside the gene matches: 4. The CDR3 runs 15 residues. The CDR3 loop is CASSPGQGNNSPLHF. The CDR3 DNA reads as TGTGCCAGCAGCCCGGGACAGGGCAATAATTCACCCCTCCACTTT.

Many counts were recorded for this clonotype. The genes are TRBV5-1 and TRBJ2-2, with D uncertain. V was cut by 4 bases and J by 0 bases, with 7 bases left in between. In germline, CDR1 is SGHRS, CDR2 YFSETQ. The CDR3 sequence is 14 residues long. The CDR3, as DNA: TGCGCCAGCAGCCTTCACACGAACACCGGGGAGCTGTTTTTT. It specifies CASSLHTNTGELFF. The entire variable domain, with the rest obtained from reference TRBV5-1 and TRBJ2-2, is as follows: KAGVTQTPRYLIKTRGQQVTLSCSPISGHRSVSWYQQTPGQGLQFLFEYFSETQRNKGNFPGRFSGRQFSNSRSEMNVSTLELGDSALYLCASSLHTNTGELFFGEGSRLTVL.

The table lists this clonotype with many counts. The chain couples TRBV5-1 to TRBJ1-1, with D hard to call. The CDR3 spans 13 residues. Trimming stripped 1 base from V and 0 bases from J, with 4 bases between. The germline CDR1 and CDR2 sequences are SGHRS and YFSETQ. The CDR3: CASSLILNTEAFF. The CDR3 coding sequence is TGCGCCAGCAGCTTGATCCTGAACACTGAAGCTTTCTTT. Based on the CDR3 plus reference TRBV5-1 and TRBJ1-1, the full variable domain is KAGVTQTPRYLIKTRGQQVTLSCSPISGHRSVSWYQQTPGQGLQFLFEYFSETQRNKGNFPGRFSGRQFSNSRSEMNVSTLELGDSALYLCASSLILNTEAFFGQGTRLTVV.

The chain joins TRBV11-2 to TRBJ2-3; no clear D. This CDR3 is 11 amino acids long. The V and J ends lost 5 bases and 6 bases respectively, with 6 bases between them. Germline V gene data show CDR1 as SGHAT and CDR2 as FQNNGV. The CDR3 DNA is TGTGCCAGCAGCCAATTGGATACGCAGTATTTT. This translates into CASSQLDTQYF. Based on the CDR3 plus reference TRBV11-2 and TRBJ2-3, the full variable domain is EAGVAQSPRYKIIEKRQSVAFWCNPISGHATLYWYQQILGQGPKLLIQFQNNGVVDDSQLPKDRFSAERLKGVDSTLKIQPAKLEDSAVYLCASSQLDTQYFGPGTRLTVL.

This clonotype was picked up many times. This chain connects TRBV9 to TRBJ2-2, with a tentative D call TRBD1 (6 bases). Trimming left V 3 bases short and J 0 bases short, with 21 bases between. Germline CDR1 reads SGDLS; CDR2 reads YYNGEE. CDR3 length equals 19 residues. CDR3 region: CASSGEGVGLFSNTGELFF. The CDR3 nucleotides read TGTGCCAGCAGCGGCGAGGGGGTAGGGCTTTTTTCGAACACCGGGGAGCTGTTTTTT.

This clonotype was seen at least ten times. The chain links TRBV11-2 to TRBJ2-3; tentatively, D is TRBD1 or TRBD2 (5 bases each). The V end lost 6 bases, the J end lost 2 bases, and 15 bases lay between the germline ends. Germline V CDR1 and CDR2: SGHAT, FQNNGV. The CDR3 extends over 15 amino acids. CDR3 sequence: CASSHPGPYTDTQYF. CDR3 nucleotides: TGTGCCAGCAGTCATCCGGGACCATACACAGATACGCAGTATTTT.

This sequence joins TRBV19 and TRBJ2-5; TRBD1 agrees at 9 bases. The ends lost 5 bases at V and 5 bases at J; junction bases unmatched: 12. CDR3 length equals 16 residues. Germline V CDR1 and CDR2: LNHDA, SQIVND (reference sequence). The CDR3 loop is CASSAIGTGKEETQYF. The CDR3 DNA reads TGTGCCAGTAGTGCCATTGGGACAGGGAAAGAGGAGACCCAGTACTTC.

This clonotype showed up many times. The chain joins TRBV4-1 to TRBJ2-7, with D unclear. The ends were cut back, 0 bases at V and 5 bases at J, with 11 bases in the middle. From germline, CDR1 is MGHRA and CDR2 YSYEKL. The CDR3 has 14 residues. Here the CDR3 reads CASSQEGYGDEQYF. The CDR3 DNA reads TGCGCCAGCAGCCAAGAAGGGTATGGGGACGAGCAGTACTTC.

This clonotype was counted between two and nine times. This chain connects TRBV7-8 to TRBJ1-6; weak D call: TRBD1 (6 bases). The CDR3 loop spans 18 amino acids. The germline gives CDR1 SGHVS, CDR2 FQNEAQ. Trimming took 4 bases from V and 0 from J, leaving 16 bases between them. The CDR3 sequence is CASSSQTGPSSYNSPLHF. CDR3 sequence (DNA): TGTGCCAGCAGCTCCCAGACAGGACCAAGCTCCTATAATTCACCCCTCCACTTT. Full variable domain (outside the CDR3, taken from reference TRBV7-8 and TRBJ1-6): GAGVSQSPRYKVAKRGQDVALRCDPISGHVSLFWYQQALGQGPEFLTYFQNEAQLDKSGLPSDRFFAERPEGSVSTLKIQRTQQEDSAVYLCASSSQTGPSSYNSPLHFGNGTRLTVT.

This clonotype was observed at least ten times. The rearrangement uses TRBV11-3 and TRBJ2-1, with 7 nucleotides matching TRBD2. The CDR3 has 11 residues. CDR1 SGHNT and CDR2 YENEEA come from the germline V gene. V shed 8 bases and J 7 bases; nucleotides not matched to a gene: 2. The CDR3 spells CASGSGNEQFF. The CDR3 nucleotides are TGTGCCAGCGGTAGCGGGAATGAGCAGTTCTTC.

The chain combines TRBV6-2 or TRBV6-3 with TRBJ2-6; 8 bases map to TRBD2. Looked up from germline, CDR1 is MNHEY and CDR2 is SVGEGT. The length of the CDR3 is 20 residues. The V gene end was trimmed by 7 bases and the J gene end by 0 bases; junction bases not matched to a gene: 17. CDR3 DNA: TGTGCCAGCACCCCCCCCTCTGGGAGCGGGGGCCGCTCTGGGGCCAACGTCCTGACTTTC. It codes for CASTPPSGSGGRSGANVLTF.

This clonotype was observed a few times. The chain couples TRBV7-2 to TRBJ1-1; TRBD1 matches at 7 bases. After removal of 1 base from V and 4 bases from J, the junction contained 6 bases not matched to a gene. CDR1 SGHTA and CDR2 FQGNSA come from the germline V gene. There are 15 residues in the CDR3. The chain's CDR3 is CASSLGWGTVTEAFF. CDR3 DNA sequence: TGTGCCAGCAGCTTAGGGTGGGGGACAGTCACTGAAGCTTTCTTT.

This clonotype was counted at least ten times. V usage is TRBV20-1 and J usage is TRBJ1-4; D is undetermined. With 0 bases removed from V and 6 bases from J, the gap between germline ends came to 11 bases. The germline V gene encodes CDR1 DFQATT and CDR2 SNEGSKA (reference sequence). The CDR3 is 14 residues long. The CDR3 protein is CSARDPVGYEKLFF. CDR3 in DNA: TGCAGTGCTAGAGATCCCGTGGGGTATGAAAAACTGTTTTTT.

In this sample, this clonotype turned up a few times. The chain recombines TRBV7-9 with TRBJ1-1; D unclear. The ends were cut back, 2 bases at V and 2 bases at J, with 12 bases in the middle. The length of the CDR3 is 15 residues. Germline-derived CDR1 and CDR2 are SEHNR and FQNEAQ (reference sequence). Here the CDR3 reads CASSLHGMTNTEAFF. The CDR3 nucleotides read TGTGCCAGCAGCTTACACGGGATGACTAACACTGAAGCTTTCTTT.

This clonotype was recorded at least ten times. J is TRBJ2-1 and V is TRBV24-1; 7 bases are shared with TRBD1. Germline assignment: CDR1 KGHDR and CDR2 SFDVKD. The CDR3 contains 15 residues. Trimming took 1 base from V and 3 from J; bases not matched to a gene: 2. CDR3 amino acids: CATSDLRGLYNEQFF. The CDR3 nucleotides are TGTGCCACCAGTGATTTAAGGGGGCTCTACAATGAGCAGTTCTTC.

This clonotype was found many times. Here the CDR3 reads CASSPDIRYDSNQPQHF. Written as DNA, the CDR3 is TGTGCCAGCAGTCCGGACATACGTTACGATAGCAATCAGCCCCAGCATTTT. The rearrangement uses TRBV6-1 and TRBJ1-5; the D gene is possibly TRBD1 (5 bases). Germline assignment: CDR1 MNHNS and CDR2 SASEGT. The CDR3 spans 17 residues. The ends were cut back, 5 bases at V and 0 bases at J, with 17 bases in the middle.

This clonotype was found many times. This chain links TRBV4-1 with TRBJ1-6; 7 bases are shared with TRBD1. Germline V gene lookup returns CDR1 MGHRA and CDR2 YSYEKL. The CDR3 spans 16 residues. V gave up 3 bases and J gave up 7 bases; unmatched junction bases: 9. The CDR3 here is CASSHATGTGNSPLHF. The CDR3 DNA reads as TGCGCCAGCAGCCACGCGACAGGGACGGGCAATTCACCCCTCCACTTT.